This T cell receptor beta chain is from a study of shared clonotypes between healthy human individuals. On the study more broadly: CD4 naive and memory got three plates each, CD8 naive two, CD8 memory one.

Germline CDR1 SGHDT, CDR2 YYEEEE. V was clipped by 1 base and J by 3 bases, with 10 bases between them. The CDR3 totals 14 residues. Naive CD8 cells, CD45RO-negative and positively selected for CCR7, excluded terminally differentiated effector memory CD45RA+ cells. Study conclusions and caveats: Naive subsets tended to show greater estimated richness than memory subsets. Incompleteness in sorted-subset sequencing, despite large depth, was shown by rarefaction. Lower generation probabilities were found for non-shared clonotypes than for those shared by all four donors.

Sequencing was performed with immunoSEQ multiplex PCR; in TCRdb, only in-frame clones are kept and a portion is missing. In the table there are some 1,900,000 clones, approximately 95% of which are singletons. Remarks on this clone: As yet, its antigen is unknown.

This TCR was sampled from a man aged 18 to 29 in good health. The rearrangement joins TRBV5-6 to TRBJ1-2, with D tentatively TRBD1 (5 bases). Sequenced input: naive CD8+ T cells sorted from blood. The DNA of the CDR3 is TGTGCCAGCAGCTTGAGAGGGGTTGACTATGGCTACACCTTC. Its translation: CASSLRGVDYGYTF. The complete variable domain, with remaining parts taken from reference TRBV5-6 and TRBJ1-2, reads DAGVTQSPTHLIKTRGQQVTLRCSPKSGHDTVSWYQQALGQGPQFIFQYYEEEERQRGNFPDRFSGHQFPNYSSELNVNALLLGDSALYLCASSLRGVDYGYTFGSGTRLTVV.